These 20 T cell receptor beta chains originate from one sample sequenced in a study of esophageal squamous cell carcinoma under preoperative chemotherapy. Time point noted: before preoperative PTX-NDP chemotherapy. TCRdb re-derived calls from the PCR reads in MiXCR, one entry per CDR3 protein. The table has fewer than 40,000 distinct CDR3 sequences, approximately 50% seen once. This material was collected from a patient given preoperative chemotherapy. The receptors were gathered from a human donor with esophageal squamous cell carcinoma. The donor label of this sample is uncertain.

By share, this clonotype counts as medium-sized. This chain links TRBV7-2 with TRBJ2-1; D is tentatively TRBD1 or TRBD2 (5 bases each). The V end was cut by 3 bases, the J end by 5 bases, with 11 bases between. Per germline, CDR1 SGHTA and CDR2 FQGNSA. The CDR3 has 14 residues. In DNA form, the CDR3 reads TGTGCCAGCAGCTTGGGGTGGGGGAACAATGAGCAGTTCTTC. Encoded protein: CASSLGWGNNEQFF.

As concerns this clonotype: This CDR3 fails to terminate in the conserved phenylalanine or tryptophan, so it likely reflects a read error. The chain links TRBV7-6 to TRBJ2-5; 7 bases map to TRBD2. The DNA end is more similar to TRBJ2-1, so the J call may be wrong. This CDR3 comprises 17 residues. Germline V CDR1 and CDR2: SGHVS, FNYEAQ. In DNA form, the CDR3 reads TGTGCCAGCAGCTCCACACCCCGGACTAGGCGGGGAGAGACCCAGTTCTCG. Protein product: CASSSTPRTRRGETQFS.

Comment on this clonotype: The CDR3 does not end in the conserved phenylalanine or tryptophan, so this is likely a read error. The V gene is TRBV7-3, the J gene TRBJ2-5; perhaps D is TRBD1 or TRBD2 (5 bases each). This CDR3 comprises 13 residues. Germline V gives CDR1 SGHTA, CDR2 FQGTGA. V lost 4 bases and J 9 bases, leaving 15 bases between the germline ends. The CDR3 loop is CASSSGAGASQYS. The DNA for the CDR3 is TGTGCCAGCAGCTCCGGGGCCGGGGCGTCCCAGTACTCG.

V usage is TRBV7-6 and J usage is TRBJ2-2, with D possibly called TRBD1 or TRBD2 (5 bases each). V dropped 3 bases and J dropped 16 bases, with 24 bases sitting between them. This CDR3 is 15 amino acids long. The germline CDR1 and CDR2 sequences are SGHVS and FNYEAQ. DNA for the CDR3: TGTGCCAGCAGCTTTAAGGCGGCGAACACCGGGGCGCAGTTTTTT. Residues: CASSFKAANTGAQFF.

This clonotype appeared many times. J is TRBJ2-3 and V is TRBV6-1; TRBD2 agrees at 12 bases. The ends lost 2 bases at V and 3 bases at J; junction bases unmatched: 3. This CDR3 is 16 amino acids long. Germline V gene lookup returns CDR1 MNHNS and CDR2 SASEGT. CDR3 protein: CASSELAGGPTDTQYF. The CDR3 nucleotides read TGTGCCAGCAGTGAACTAGCGGGAGGGCCTACAGATACGCAGTATTTT.

This chain uses TRBV11-2 with TRBJ2-3; D could derive from TRBD1 or TRBD2 (5 bases each). CDR1 is SGHAT and CDR2 is FQNNGV in the germline V gene. The V gene lost 5 bases and the J gene lost 2 bases, with 14 bases spanning the gap. This CDR3 region has 15 residues. DNA for the CDR3: TGTGCCAGCAGCGATGGGGCAGGGACCACAGATACGCAGTATTTT. The encoded protein is CASSDGAGTTDTQYF.

Only a few counts were recorded for this clonotype. The chain combines TRBV7-2 with TRBJ2-5; 10 nucleotides align to TRBD1. The CDR3 consists of 16 residues. Germline trimming cut 3 bases from V and 2 bases from J; bases unmatched to any gene: 6. Per the germline V gene, CDR1 is SGHTA and CDR2 is FQGNSA. The CDR3, as DNA: TGTGCCAGCAGCTTGACAGGGGGCGCGGGGCAAGAGACCCAGTACTTC. Protein product: CASSLTGGAGQETQYF.

J is TRBJ2-4 and V is TRBV10-2; D may be TRBD2 (5 bases). CDR3 size: 15 residues. CDR1 is WSHSY, CDR2 SAAADI, per germline. The V and J ends lost 9 bases and 8 bases respectively, with 23 bases between them. As DNA, the CDR3 is TGCGCCAGGGGTGGCGTGGCGGGTGCCCAAGACATTCAGTACTTC. Amino acids: CARGGVAGAQDIQYF.

In its sample, this clonotype was seen many times. V and J are TRBV11-2 and TRBJ2-3, with 7 bases lining up with TRBD2. Germline V gives CDR1 SGHAT, CDR2 FQNNGV. The length of the CDR3 is 15 residues. The J segment lost 6 bases and the V segment lost 1 base, leaving 7 bases of the junction unmatched. CDR3 amino acids: CASSLGGGRLDTQYF. The CDR3 DNA reads TGTGCCAGCAGCTTAGGGGGCGGGAGATTGGATACGCAGTATTTT.

This clonotype turned up a few times. The chain employs TRBV7-2 and TRBJ2-5, with D perhaps TRBD1 (5 bases). V was shortened by 5 bases and J by 11 bases, with 24 bases between the two germline ends. The CDR3 spans 15 residues. CDR1 is SGHTA, CDR2 FQGNSA, per germline. The DNA for the CDR3 is TGTGCCAGCAGCCCTTTGTATGGGGCCTACAATGAGCAGTACTTC. Protein: CASSPLYGAYNEQYF. Drawing the rest from reference TRBV7-2 and TRBJ2-5, the complete variable domain is GAGVSQSPSNKVTEKGKDVELRCDPISGHTALYWYRQSLGQGLEFLIYFQGNSAPDKSGLPSDRFSAERTGGSVSTLTIQRTQQEDSAVYLCASSPLYGAYNEQYFGPGTRLLVL.

The J gene is TRBJ2-7, the V gene TRBV7-2; 11 bases agree with TRBD2. The closer fit of TRBJ2-5 to the DNA end suggests the J call may be wrong. CDR3 length: 16 residues. CDR1 SGHTA and CDR2 FQGNSA come from the germline V gene. In nucleotides, the CDR3 is TGTGCCAGCAGCTTAGAGGTTAGCGGGGGGGCAGAGACCCAGTACTTC. It codes for CASSLEVSGGAETQYF.

Concerning this clonotype itself: At one boundary the junction diverges from the germline segment, which might be a read error. The rearrangement uses TRBV7-6 and TRBJ2-5; either TRBD1 or TRBD2 may supply D (6 bases each). The CDR3 runs to 19 residues. Germline assignment: CDR1 SGHVS and CDR2 FNYEAQ. The CDR3 loop reads CPSSFDPRLGGGAQNTQYF. DNA for the CDR3: TGTCCCAGCAGCTTTGATCCGCGGCTCGGGGGCGGAGCCCAAAACACCCAGTACTTC.

On this clonotype: A read error may explain this, as a much larger clone is one base away. The chain joins TRBV12-3 or TRBV12-4 to TRBJ2-4, with 9 bases aligning to TRBD2. J lost 13 bases, V lost 3 bases, and 10 bases had no gene match. The CDR3 consists of 14 residues. CDR3 region: CASSLIAGVNEQYF. In nucleotides, the CDR3 is TGTGCCAGCAGTTTGATAGCGGGAGTAAATGAGCAGTACTTC.

The rearrangement uses TRBV6-1 and TRBJ2-3; D unresolved. From germline, CDR1 is MNHNS and CDR2 SASEGT. This CDR3 has 16 residues. Trimming took off 3 bases at V and 0 bases at J, with 13 bases between the two ends. CDR3 DNA sequence: TGTGCCAGCAGTGACCTCCTGGGATCTAGCACAGATACGCAGTATTTT. It yields the protein CASSDLLGSSTDTQYF.

This clonotype came up a few times. The gene calls are TRBV7-2 and TRBJ1-5; D might be TRBD1 (6 bases). This CDR3 is 15 amino acids long. Germline CDR1 reads SGHTA; CDR2 reads FQGNSA. V was shortened by 6 bases and J by 2 bases, with 14 bases between the two germline ends. The DNA of the CDR3 is TGTGCCAGCAGACTGTCCGAGGGGGGCAATCAGCCCCAGCATTTT. Its protein is CASRLSEGGNQPQHF.

The chain is built from TRBV7-6 and TRBJ2-4, with D possibly matching TRBD2 (6 bases). The germline CDR1 and CDR2 sequences are SGHVS and FNYEAQ. The length of the CDR3 is 19 residues. Trimming shortened V by 3 bases and J by 13 bases, and 34 bases separated the two germline ends. The CDR3 loop is CASSLDPPIAGGDKNTQYF. CDR3 DNA: TGTGCCAGCAGCTTGGATCCGCCCATCGCCGGGGGAGACAAAAACACCCAGTACTTC.

This clonotype has only one observation. The chain uses TRBV5-8 and TRBJ2-3; D is perhaps TRBD2 (6 bases). The better agreement between TRBJ2-7 and the DNA end casts doubt on the J call. This CDR3 spans 14 amino acids. CDR1 is SGHTS, CDR2 YDEGEE, per germline. The CDR3 DNA reads TGTGCCAGCAGGGGGCGGGGAGCCACAGATACGCAGTACTTC. It yields the protein CASRGRGATDTQYF.

The chain recombines TRBV7-3 with TRBJ2-5; possibly TRBD2 for D (6 bases). The CDR3 has 17 residues. The V gene's germline CDR1 is SGHTA and CDR2 FQGTGA. The germline V and J ends were trimmed by 3 bases and 8 bases, with 25 bases remaining between them. The CDR3 bases are TGTGCCAGCAGCTTCATACTGGCGGGCGGGGACCAAAACACCCAGTACTTC. Translation gives CASSFILAGGDQNTQYF.

As to this clonotype: The CDR3 end shows no conserved phenylalanine or tryptophan, and so a read error is likely. Because the CDR3's place on the DNA is in doubt, the DNA is left out and the CDR3 is given as listed by TCRdb. This chain uses TRBV19 with TRBJ2-5; TRBD1 is the table's D call and was not checked against the DNA. Germline V CDR1 and CDR2: LNHDA, SQIVND (reference sequence). The CDR3 has 13 amino acids, counting both end residues. This CDR3 reads CASSPRTVSSQHS.

The sample holds a few counts of this clonotype. The V and J genes are TRBV20-1 and TRBJ2-1; TRBD1 or TRBD2 may be the D gene (5 bases each). V was trimmed by 1 base and J by 2 bases, leaving 12 bases between them. This CDR3 has 15 amino acids. Germline V gives CDR1 DFQATT, CDR2 SNEGSKA (reference sequence). The CDR3 DNA reads TGCAGTGCTAGAGTTTCCGGGACGACCTACAATGAGCAGTTCTTC. It is translated as CSARVSGTTYNEQFF.